Presented here are 20 T cell receptor beta chains from one specimen sequenced in a study of radiotherapy plus CTLA-4 blockade in lung cancer. Produced via immunoSEQ multiplex PCR; TCRdb's table is partial and in-frame only. The sample comprises over 80,000 clones, roughly 85% of which are singletons, and roughly 0.85% rests with the top ten. This specimen consisted of peripheral blood, obtained from a patient treated with radiotherapy plus ipilimumab. All receptors derive from a human donor with non-small cell lung cancer who had stable disease on radiotherapy plus ipilimumab.

This clone was detected only a few times. The V gene is TRBV6-1, the J gene TRBJ1-5; 7 bases map to TRBD1. The junction had 10 bases not matched to a gene; V was cut back by 4 bases and J by 1 base. The CDR3 runs 17 residues. CDR1 is MNHNS and CDR2 is SASEGT in the germline V gene. The CDR3 DNA follows: TGTGCCAGCAGTGTGGGACAGTTCCTAAGGAGCAATCAGCCCCAGCATTTT. Its translation: CASSVGQFLRSNQPQHF.

The chain links TRBV5-1 to TRBJ2-1, with D unresolved. Germline assignment: CDR1 SGHRS and CDR2 YFSETQ. V was shortened by 5 bases and J by 7 bases, with 16 bases between the two germline ends. The CDR3 length is 14 residues. CDR3 amino acids: CASSSSVRANEQFF. CDR3 coding DNA: TGCGCCAGCAGTAGTTCTGTTCGGGCTAATGAGCAGTTCTTC.

The chain employs TRBV10-3 and TRBJ2-7, with a tentative D call TRBD2 (6 bases). CDR1 is ENHRY and CDR2 is SYGVKD in the germline V gene. The CDR3 covers 12 residues. Trimming pared 11 bases from V and 6 bases from J, leaving 17 bases between. CDR3 loop: CAAAPNGGEQYF. The CDR3, as DNA: TGTGCCGCCGCGCCGAACGGGGGCGAGCAGTACTTC.

This chain connects TRBV6-5 to TRBJ2-3; the D is unclear. Germline loops: CDR1 MNHEY, CDR2 SVGAGI. The CDR3 covers 14 residues. Trimming shortened V by 0 bases and J by 1 base, and 5 bases separated the two germline ends. CDR3 in amino acids: CASSYSDGTDTQYF. CDR3 bases: TGTGCCAGCAGTTACTCGGACGGCACAGATACGCAGTATTTT.

The chain links TRBV7-2 to TRBJ2-3; no reliable D call. Between the trimmed V and J ends, which lost 5 bases and 4 bases, there was a span of 10 bases. There are 13 residues in the CDR3. Germline CDR1 and CDR2: SGHTA and FQGNSA. CDR3 loop: CASSRPAADTQYF. In DNA form, the CDR3 reads TGTGCCAGCAGCCGACCAGCCGCAGATACGCAGTATTTT.

The gene calls are TRBV4-2 and TRBJ1-1; D unresolved. CDR1 LGHNA and CDR2 YNFKEQ come from the germline V gene. V lost 3 bases, J lost 0 bases, and 11 bases lay in between. The CDR3 runs 15 residues. The CDR3 DNA follows: TGTGCCAGCAGCCACGGACGGAATCTGAACACTGAAGCTTTCTTT. Its protein is CASSHGRNLNTEAFF.

The chain carries TRBV30 and TRBJ1-1; the match to TRBD1 covers 7 bases. This CDR3 region has 13 residues. The V gene end was trimmed by 4 bases and the J gene end by 8 bases; junction bases not matched to a gene: 10. Looked up from germline, CDR1 is GTSNPN and CDR2 is SVGIG (reference sequence). CDR3 sequence reads: CAWKPGQMREAFF. CDR3 nucleotides: TGTGCCTGGAAACCGGGACAGATGAGAGAAGCTTTCTTT.

The gene calls are TRBV27 and TRBJ2-2; 7 bases align to TRBD1. Germline CDR1 reads MNHEY; CDR2 reads SMNVEV (reference sequence). CDR3 length: 16 residues. Trimming at V came to 7 bases and at J to 0 bases, leaving 8 bases not matched to a gene. The CDR3 reads CASTAPGTANTGELFF. As DNA, the CDR3 is TGTGCCAGCACAGCTCCCGGGACAGCGAACACCGGGGAGCTGTTTTTT.

This chain links TRBV7-8 with TRBJ2-7, with 7 positions matching TRBD1. The germline V gene encodes CDR1 SGHVS and CDR2 FQNEAQ. This CDR3 has 15 amino acids. V lost 5 bases, J lost 7 bases, and 14 bases stayed unmatched. CDR3 sequence: CASSLGTAGVGEQYF. The CDR3 DNA reads as TGTGCCAGCAGCCTCGGGACAGCTGGCGTGGGAGAGCAGTACTTC.

The chain is built from TRBV5-8 and TRBJ2-5; no clear D gene. This CDR3 has 13 residues. Germline V gives CDR1 SGHTS, CDR2 YDEGEE. Trimming left V 2 bases short and J 3 bases short, with 8 bases between. The CDR3 sequence: CASSFLMKETQYF. The CDR3 DNA reads TGTGCCAGCAGCTTTCTTATGAAAGAGACCCAGTACTTC.

This chain uses TRBV6-1 with TRBJ1-5, with D possibly matching TRBD1 (5 bases). CDR3 size: 13 residues. Germline loops: CDR1 MNHNS, CDR2 SASEGT. Between the trimmed V and J ends, which lost 7 bases and 3 bases, there was a span of 10 bases. As DNA, the CDR3 is TGTGCCAGCATAAGGGACCCCAATCAGCCCCAGCATTTT. Translation gives CASIRDPNQPQHF.

J is TRBJ2-5 and V is TRBV5-1; either TRBD1 or TRBD2 may fit D (6 bases each). The germline V gene encodes CDR1 SGHRS and CDR2 YFSETQ. There are 14 residues in the CDR3. V lost 7 bases to trimming and J lost 4 bases, with 17 bases between them. The CDR3 is CASSGGGGIETQYF. CDR3 nucleotides: TGCGCCAGCTCCGGAGGAGGGGGGATAGAGACCCAGTACTTC.

In the case of this clone: One end of the junction varies from germline; a read error may be responsible. The chain links TRBV6-1 to TRBJ2-1, with no clear D. The germline V gene encodes CDR1 MNHNS and CDR2 SASEGT. The CDR3 extends over 11 amino acids. The CDR3 DNA is TGTGCCAGCACCCCCTACATTGAGCAGTTCTTC. Encoded protein: CASTPYIEQFF.

This clone was counted between two and nine times. The rearrangement uses TRBV13 and TRBJ2-3; 14 nucleotides agree with TRBD2. J lost 5 bases, V lost 5 bases, and 6 bases had no gene match. Germline CDR1 and CDR2: PRHDT and FYEKMQ (reference sequence). The CDR3 is made up of 16 amino acids. The CDR3 DNA is TGTGCCAGCAGCCAGACTAGCGGGAGGGTTAAAGATACGCAGTATTTT. Its protein product is CASSQTSGRVKDTQYF. The complete variable domain, with remaining parts taken from reference TRBV13 and TRBJ2-3, reads AAGVIQSPRHLIKEKRETATLKCYPIPRHDTVYWYQQGPGQDPQFLISFYEKMQSDKGSIPDRFSAQQFSDYHSELNMSSLELGDSALYFCASSQTSGRVKDTQYFGPGTRLTVL.

In its sample, this clone was seen a few times. V usage is TRBV4-2 and J usage is TRBJ2-7; TRBD2 matches 7 bases. The CDR3 consists of 15 residues. CDR1 is LGHNA and CDR2 is YNFKEQ in the germline V gene. V was clipped by 0 bases and J by 4 bases; unmatched bases: 6. The DNA for the CDR3 is TGTGCCAGCAGCCAAGAACCCCGGGGAGGGTACGAGCAGTACTTC. It encodes CASSQEPRGGYEQYF.

This rearrangement joins TRBV27 to TRBJ1-3; 8 bases align to TRBD1. The CDR3 extends over 15 amino acids. Germline V gene data show CDR1 as MNHEY and CDR2 as SMNVEV (reference sequence). V shed 2 bases, J shed 0 bases, and the junction held 0 bases outside the gene matches. CDR3 amino acids: CASSLTGGSGNTIYF. DNA for the CDR3: TGTGCCAGCAGTTTAACAGGGGGCTCTGGAAACACCATATATTTT.

This sequence joins TRBV2 and TRBJ1-6; the D gene is possibly TRBD1 (6 bases). Trimming pared 8 bases from V and 7 bases from J, leaving 9 bases between. The CDR3 loop spans 12 amino acids. Per germline, CDR1 SNHLY and CDR2 FYNNEI. CDR3 sequence reads: CASRDTNSPLHF. Here the CDR3 DNA reads TGTGCCAGCCGGGACACAAATTCACCCCTCCACTTT.

V and J are TRBV29-1 and TRBJ2-7, with 7 bases matching TRBD2. The CDR3 is made up of 13 amino acids. Unmatched junction bases numbered 10, after V lost 4 bases and J lost 7 bases. In germline, CDR1 is SQVTM, CDR2 ANQGSEA. Here the CDR3 reads CSVVSEGRGEQYF. The CDR3, as DNA: TGCAGCGTTGTCAGCGAGGGGAGGGGTGAGCAGTACTTC.

The gene calls are TRBV11-2 and TRBJ2-3, with 8 bases matching TRBD1. Germline V gives CDR1 SGHAT, CDR2 FQNNGV. This CDR3 is 17 amino acids long. The V gene end was trimmed by 0 bases and the J gene end by 0 bases; junction bases not matched to a gene: 5. This CDR3 reads CASSLESGTGSTDTQYF. DNA of the CDR3: TGTGCCAGCAGCTTAGAATCAGGGACAGGAAGCACAGATACGCAGTATTTT.

The V call is TRBV6-1, the J call TRBJ1-2, with D possibly being TRBD1 (5 bases). This CDR3 region has 13 residues. The V gene lost 5 bases and the J gene lost 4 bases, with 11 bases spanning the gap. Germline CDR1 and CDR2: MNHNS and SASEGT. The CDR3 sequence: CASSLSGGYGYTF. In nucleotides, the CDR3 is TGTGCCAGCAGTTTATCGGGGGGCTATGGCTACACCTTC.